This T cell receptor beta chain is from a study of cytomegalovirus exposure and HLA in healthy donors. Study outcomes and limitations: Through in vitro validation, three CMV-associated chains were shown to be specific for CMV antigens. Usually a TCR sequence was rare, but some public TCRs were found in many donors. The tendency of first-cohort TCR clusters to co-occur in the 120 validation repertoires was identified by a subsequent analysis. Reportedly, cytomegalovirus status was diagnosed with high sensitivity and specificity.

On this clone: No antigen is known for it.

The repertoire was sequenced with immunoSEQ multiplex PCR; TCRdb's copy has only in-frame clones and lacks some. The repertoire has over 85,000 clones, roughly 90% of them found once; the top ten carry more than 1.4%. Sequenced: PBMCs. This receptor was taken from a woman in her 30s in good health and CMV-seropositive.

Written as DNA, the CDR3 is TGTGCCAGCTCACAAACTACCATACTTACCACGAATGAGCAGTTCTTC. Amino acid sequence: CASSQTTILTTNEQFF. This sequence joins TRBV18 and TRBJ2-1; D remains unclear. Germline V gene lookup returns CDR1 KGHSH and CDR2 LQKENI. This CDR3 spans 16 amino acids. Trimming shortened V by 4 bases and J by 7 bases, and 20 bases separated the two germline ends.